This entry lists 5 T cell receptor beta chains sequenced from one sample in a study of graft-versus-host responses after intestinal transplantation. The assay was immunoSEQ multiplex PCR, and TCRdb's table has in-frame clones only and misses some. The sample contains roughly 17,000 clones, approximately 86% of which appear only once. The sample here was bone marrow, taken about 130 days after transplant. The receptors shown here come from a human patient who received an intestinal transplant, so some T cells may come from the graft donor.

This clone turned up a few times. This chain links TRBV7-8 with TRBJ1-2, with D possibly TRBD1 on 5 matching bases. The germline V gene has CDR1 SGHVS and CDR2 FQNEAQ. The CDR3 is made up of 15 amino acids. The germline V and J ends were trimmed by 1 base and 4 bases, with 13 bases remaining between them. The chain's CDR3 is CASSLGAGSFYGYTF. The CDR3 DNA follows: TGTGCCAGCAGCTTAGGAGCAGGGTCCTTCTATGGCTACACCTTC.

The rearrangement uses TRBV6-6 and TRBJ1-1; D unclear. CDR1 MNHNY and CDR2 SVGAGI come from the germline V gene (reference sequence). CDR3 length equals 14 residues. The V gene lost 0 bases and the J gene lost 1 base, with 6 bases spanning the gap. The CDR3, as DNA: TGTGCCAGCAGTTACTCGGCGCAGAACACTGAAGCTTTCTTT. Translation: CASSYSAQNTEAFF.

The chain joins TRBV2 to TRBJ1-1; a weak D match, TRBD1 (5 bases). The V gene's germline CDR1 is SNHLY and CDR2 FYNNEI. Trimming took 7 bases from V and 0 from J, leaving 21 bases between them. This CDR3 is built from 17 residues. The CDR3 sequence: CASIEWGLGSMNTEAFF. The CDR3 DNA reads TGTGCCAGCATCGAATGGGGGTTGGGGAGTATGAACACTGAAGCTTTCTTT.

As for this clone: The identical CDR3 is also encoded by other nucleotide sequences in the sample. The CDR3 region has the DNA TGTGCCAGCAGCCAAGACCGGCTAGCAGGGATTTACGAGCAGTACTTC. This sequence encodes CASSQDRLAGIYEQYF. V usage is TRBV4-2 and J usage is TRBJ2-7; D may match TRBD1 or TRBD2 (5 bases each). CDR3 length: 16 amino acids. The V end lost 0 bases, the J end lost 4 bases, and 16 bases lay between the germline ends. Germline lookup yields CDR1 LGHNA and CDR2 YNFKEQ.

The chain recombines TRBV11-3 with TRBJ1-5, with no clear D. Trimming removed 5 bases from V and 0 bases from J, with 17 bases in between. CDR1 is SGHNT and CDR2 is YENEEA in the germline V gene. CDR3 size: 17 residues. The CDR3 here is CASSVAGRRPSNQPQHF. The DNA for the CDR3 is TGTGCCAGCAGCGTCGCAGGACGGAGACCTAGCAATCAGCCCCAGCATTTT.